This is a list of T cell receptor beta chains from one sample in a study of regulatory T cells in long-lasting Graves disease. TCRdb redid the calling of the multiplex PCR reads with MiXCR, one entry per CDR3 protein. The profile shows 450,000 to 600,000 distinct CDR3 sequences, roughly 14% of them singletons. The data also belong to a second study, concerning T cells in Graves' hyperthyroidism and ophthalmopathy.

Material: peripheral blood mononuclear cells (PBMCs), obtained at new diagnosis, from a patient treated with antithyroid drugs. The receptors originated from a man aged 25-40 years with Graves disease. The CDR3 runs from the conserved cysteine through the conserved F or W. Each record gives: V gene, CDR3 protein.

>TRBV2
CASSEPSRRTQYF
>TRBV30
CAWRRTNSPLHF
>TRBV19
CASSSVLLTSPNEQFF
>TRBV29-1
CSVTGLAGTDTQYF
>TRBV2
CASKAGTTNEKLFF
>TRBV6-1
CASSRTGGDYGYTF
>TRBV29-1
CSAPPGPGNTEAFF
>TRBV27
CASSLQGATGNTIYF
>TRBV20-1
CSATYGNTGELFF
>TRBV11-3
CTSSLDRMNTEAFF
>TRBV27
CASSLGGQGEANYGYTF
>TRBV27
CASSPSKQGDYGYTF
>TRBV27
CASSSQGANEKLFF
>TRBV19
CASSGGRGNEQFF
>TRBV9
CASSVVQASTDTQYF
>TRBV12-3/TRBV12-4
CASSTGQGDQHF
>TRBV2
CASSGQGDLAYF
>TRBV20-1
CSAQQGAGNQPQHF
>TRBV20-1
CSAWQIRNEKLFF
>TRBV24-1
CATSDPGQEDEKLFF
>TRBV7-2
CASSFWGPGANVLTF
>TRBV7-2
CASSLEGWSPLHF
>TRBV12-3/TRBV12-4
CASSLKPGQGSEAFF
>TRBV30
CAWSAPGRAEAFF
>TRBV9
CASSVEGLAGYNEQFF
>TRBV11-2
CASSLDSSGSYEQYF
>TRBV24-1
CATSRSGGRETQYF
>TRBV20-1
CSARHPRGPGQFF
>TRBV12-3/TRBV12-4
CASSPRLPGGNEQFF
>TRBV11-2
CASSTFTGELFF
>TRBV19
CASSTTVSGNTIYF
>TRBV20-1
CSAPDPSSYNEQFF
>TRBV11-2
CASSFGRLDGYTF
>TRBV30
CAWSVLAGLNEQYF
>TRBV11-2
CASSFGQGSEKLFF
>TRBV5-1
CASSASGWARGEQFF
>TRBV9
CASSVRGYSHAEAFF
>TRBV29-1
CSVVTLADDNEQFF
>TRBV20-1
CSAGGRVRGSYEQYF
>TRBV2
CASINNEQYF
>TRBV15
CATSRDPGDKQYF
>TRBV19
CASSHPGYEQYF
>TRBV19
CASRWTEMNTEAFF
>TRBV11-1
CASSQGDPLAGELFF
>TRBV10-3
CAISRSGQTGELFF